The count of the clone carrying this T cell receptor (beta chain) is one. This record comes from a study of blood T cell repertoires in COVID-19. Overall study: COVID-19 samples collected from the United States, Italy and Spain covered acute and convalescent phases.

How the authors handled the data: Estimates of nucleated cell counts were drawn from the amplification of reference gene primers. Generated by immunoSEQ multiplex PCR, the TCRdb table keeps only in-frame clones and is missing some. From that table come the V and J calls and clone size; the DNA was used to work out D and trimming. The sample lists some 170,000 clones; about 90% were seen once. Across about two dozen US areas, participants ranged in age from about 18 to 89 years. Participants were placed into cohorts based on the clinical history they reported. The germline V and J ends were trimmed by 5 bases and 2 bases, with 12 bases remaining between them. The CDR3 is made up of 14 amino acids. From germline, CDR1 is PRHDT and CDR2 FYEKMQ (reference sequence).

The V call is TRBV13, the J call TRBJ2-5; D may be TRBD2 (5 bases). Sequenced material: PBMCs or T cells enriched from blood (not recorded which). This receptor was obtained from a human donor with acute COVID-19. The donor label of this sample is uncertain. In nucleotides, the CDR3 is TGTGCCAGCAGCCCCCGGGGAGAGCAAGAGACCCAGTACTTC. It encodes CASSPRGEQETQYF.